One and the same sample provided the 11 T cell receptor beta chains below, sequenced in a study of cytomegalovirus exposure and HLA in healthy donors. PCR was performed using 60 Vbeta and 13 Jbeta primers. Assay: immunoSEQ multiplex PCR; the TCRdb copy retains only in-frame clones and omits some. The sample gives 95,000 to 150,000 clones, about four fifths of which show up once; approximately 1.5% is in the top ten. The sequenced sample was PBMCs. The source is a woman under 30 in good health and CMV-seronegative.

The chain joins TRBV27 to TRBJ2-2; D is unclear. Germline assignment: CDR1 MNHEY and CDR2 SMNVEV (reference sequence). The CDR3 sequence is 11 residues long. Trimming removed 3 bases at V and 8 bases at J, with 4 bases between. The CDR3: CASSLSGELFF. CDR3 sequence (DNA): TGTGCCAGCAGTTTGTCTGGGGAGCTGTTTTTT.

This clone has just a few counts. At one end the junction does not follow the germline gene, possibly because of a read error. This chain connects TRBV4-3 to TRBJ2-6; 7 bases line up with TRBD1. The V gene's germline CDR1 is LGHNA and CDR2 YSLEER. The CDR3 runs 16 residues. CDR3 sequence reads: CASSHTGASGANGLTF. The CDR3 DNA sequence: TGCGCCAGCAGCCACACAGGGGCCTCTGGGGCCAACGGCCTGACTTTC.

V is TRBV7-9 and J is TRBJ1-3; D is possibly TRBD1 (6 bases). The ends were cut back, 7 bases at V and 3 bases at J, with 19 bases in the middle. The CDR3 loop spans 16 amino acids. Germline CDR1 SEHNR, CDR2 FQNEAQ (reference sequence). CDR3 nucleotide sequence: TGTGCCAGCAACAAGGCGATGGGGGCGGTTGGAAACACCATATATTTT. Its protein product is CASNKAMGAVGNTIYF. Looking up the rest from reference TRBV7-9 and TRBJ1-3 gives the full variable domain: DTGVSQNPRHKITKRGQNVTFRCDPISEHNRLYWYRQTLGQGPEFLTYFQNEAQLEKSRLLSDRFSAERPKGSFSTLEIQRTEQGDSAMYLCASNKAMGAVGNTIYFGEGSWLTVV.

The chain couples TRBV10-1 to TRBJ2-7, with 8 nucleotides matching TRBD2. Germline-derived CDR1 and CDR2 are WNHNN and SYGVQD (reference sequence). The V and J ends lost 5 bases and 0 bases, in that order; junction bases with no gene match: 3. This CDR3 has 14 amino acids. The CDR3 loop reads CASSTGTSSYEQYF. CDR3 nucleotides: TGCGCCAGCAGTACCGGGACTAGCTCCTACGAGCAGTACTTC.

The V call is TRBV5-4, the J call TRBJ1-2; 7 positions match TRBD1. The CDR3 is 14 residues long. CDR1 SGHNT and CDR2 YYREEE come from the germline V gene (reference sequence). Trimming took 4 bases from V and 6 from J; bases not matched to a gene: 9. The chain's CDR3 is CASSPDREFDGYTF. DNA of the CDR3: TGTGCCAGCAGCCCCGACAGGGAGTTCGATGGCTACACCTTC.

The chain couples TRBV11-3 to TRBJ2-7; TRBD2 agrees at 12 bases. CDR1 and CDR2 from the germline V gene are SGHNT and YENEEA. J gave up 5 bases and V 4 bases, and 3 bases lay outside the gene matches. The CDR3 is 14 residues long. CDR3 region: CASSSTSGSNEQYF. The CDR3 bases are TGTGCCAGCAGCTCGACTAGCGGGAGCAACGAGCAGTACTTC.

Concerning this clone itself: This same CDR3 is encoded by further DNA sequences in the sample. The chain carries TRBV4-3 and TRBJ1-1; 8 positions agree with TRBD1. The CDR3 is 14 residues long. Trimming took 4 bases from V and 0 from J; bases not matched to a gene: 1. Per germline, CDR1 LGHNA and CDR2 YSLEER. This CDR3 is CASSPGQVNTEAFF. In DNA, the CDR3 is TGCGCCAGCAGCCCGGGACAGGTGAACACTGAAGCTTTCTTT.

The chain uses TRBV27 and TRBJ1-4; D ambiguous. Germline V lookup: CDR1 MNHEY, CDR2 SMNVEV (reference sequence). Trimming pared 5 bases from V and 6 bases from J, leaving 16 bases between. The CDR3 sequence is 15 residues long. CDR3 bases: TGTGCCAGCAGTCACCGGGAGGGCGTAGATGAAAAACTGTTTTTT. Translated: CASSHREGVDEKLFF.

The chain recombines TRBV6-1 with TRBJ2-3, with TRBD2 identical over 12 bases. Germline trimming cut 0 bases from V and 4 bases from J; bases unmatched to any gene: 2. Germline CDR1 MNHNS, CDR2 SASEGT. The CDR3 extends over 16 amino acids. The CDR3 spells CASSEALAGGADTQYF. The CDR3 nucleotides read TGTGCCAGCAGTGAAGCGCTAGCGGGAGGGGCAGATACGCAGTATTTT.

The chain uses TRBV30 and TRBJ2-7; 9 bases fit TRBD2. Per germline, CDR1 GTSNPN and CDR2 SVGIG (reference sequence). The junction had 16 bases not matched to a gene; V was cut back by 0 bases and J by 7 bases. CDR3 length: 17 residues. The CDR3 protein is CAWSVQGGAGGHREQYF. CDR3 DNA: TGTGCCTGGAGTGTACAAGGGGGAGCGGGGGGCCACAGGGAGCAGTACTTC.

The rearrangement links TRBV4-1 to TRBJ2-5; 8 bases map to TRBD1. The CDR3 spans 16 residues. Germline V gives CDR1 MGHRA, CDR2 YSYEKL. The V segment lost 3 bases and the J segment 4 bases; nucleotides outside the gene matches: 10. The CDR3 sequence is CASSHPGQGRLETQYF. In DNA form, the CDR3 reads TGCGCCAGCAGCCATCCCGGACAGGGTCGGTTAGAGACCCAGTACTTC.